Sequencing of this T cell receptor (beta chain) was carried out in a study of blood T cell repertoires in COVID-19. Study background: Donors in the United States, Italy and Spain gave samples during acute or convalescent COVID-19.

V trimming: 6 bases; J trimming: 8 bases; junction bases outside the gene matches: 6. Germline V gene lookup returns CDR1 MNHEY and CDR2 SVGAGI. The CDR3 is made up of 12 amino acids. The table came from immunoSEQ multiplex PCR; TCRdb's copy has only in-frame clones and leaves some out. Of about 200,000 clones detected, about four fifths appear once; the ten largest clones hold roughly 7%. Sequenced input: PBMCs or T cells enriched from blood (not recorded which). The V gene is TRBV6-5, the J gene TRBJ1-2; 7 bases map to TRBD1. The receptor was derived from a middle-aged man who had recovered from COVID-19. In DNA form, the CDR3 reads TGTGCCAGCAGCGCGACAGGGAAGGGCTACACCTTC. It codes for CASSATGKGYTF.